This entry lists 2 T cell receptor beta chains sequenced from one sample in a study of human T cells and chemical hapten exposure (dated by TCRdb to about 2021). Library preparation used 5' RACE. These reads were obtained on an Illumina MiSeq. The raw public data were reprocessed by TCRdb itself: fastp quality trimming at Q25, MiXCR clonotype calling, in-frame beta chains only. Merged by CDR3 protein, the rows form single entries marked with the most common genes and DNA. Recorded for this sample are under 100,000 distinct CDR3 sequences; more than 15% of them occurred a single time. Clones ranked in the top ten supply around 6.8% of the sample. Total RNA was extracted from unfractionated whole blood collected in Tempus Blood RNA tubes. These receptors all stem from a female donor in good health.

This clonotype has only a few counts. The CDR3 loop reads CSARDWTANEQFF. CDR3 coding DNA: TGCAGTGCTAGAGATTGGACAGCCAATGAGCAGTTCTTC. The chain is built from TRBV20-1 and TRBJ2-1, with a tentative D call TRBD1 (6 bases). Germline V gives CDR1 DFQATT, CDR2 SNEGSKA (reference sequence). With 0 bases removed from V and 6 bases from J, the gap between germline ends came to 9 bases. CDR3 length: 13 residues.

This clonotype was counted only a few times. The chain employs TRBV12-5 and TRBJ2-1; D is unclear. The CDR3 length is 13 residues. V was pared by 0 bases and J by 10 bases, with 10 bases between. CDR1 LGHNT and CDR2 FRNRAP come from the germline V gene. In DNA, the CDR3 is TGTGCTAGTGGTTTGGTTCCCCGCGGAGAGCAGTTCTTC. Translating gives CASGLVPRGEQFF. Full variable domain (missing parts from reference TRBV12-5 and TRBJ2-1): DARVTQTPRHKVTEMGQEVTMRCQPILGHNTVFWYRQTMMQGLELLAYFRNRAPLDDSGMPKDRFSAEMPDATLATLKIQPSEPRDSAVYFCASGLVPRGEQFFGPGTRLTVL.